Presented here are 5 T cell receptor beta chains from one specimen sequenced in a study of long-term antiretroviral therapy in people with HIV. Runs used v3.0 of the immunoSEQ assay and were done at survey level. Profiled with immunoSEQ multiplex PCR; TCRdb holds only in-frame clones, not every one. In the table there are more than 15,000 clones, around three quarters of which are singletons. The starting material was unsorted PBMCs, obtained 2.9 years after starting antiretroviral therapy. All receptors derive from a woman in her twenties or thirties with HIV.

This clone was seen a single time. V gene TRBV30 combines with J gene TRBJ1-1; no firm D call. V lost 4 bases to trimming and J lost 6 bases, with 9 bases between them. This CDR3 has 11 residues. Germline values: CDR1 GTSNPN, CDR2 SVGIG (reference sequence). CDR3 coding DNA: TGTGCCTGGAAAGAGTGGGCTGAAGCTTTCTTT. Protein sequence: CAWKEWAEAFF.

The V gene is TRBV5-1, the J gene TRBJ2-1; D may be TRBD1 (5 bases). There are 15 residues in the CDR3. V dropped 2 bases and J dropped 0 bases, with 9 bases sitting between them. Germline V lookup: CDR1 SGHRS, CDR2 YFSETQ. Here the CDR3 DNA reads TGCGCCAGCAGCTTCACGACAGTCTCCTACAATGAGCAGTTCTTC. Translating gives CASSFTTVSYNEQFF. Using reference TRBV5-1 and TRBJ2-1 for the parts outside the CDR3, the full variable domain is KAGVTQTPRYLIKTRGQQVTLSCSPISGHRSVSWYQQTPGQGLQFLFEYFSETQRNKGNFPGRFSGRQFSNSRSEMNVSTLELGDSALYLCASSFTTVSYNEQFFGPGTRLTVL.

This chain uses TRBV5-1 with TRBJ2-6; no clear D. Germline V gives CDR1 SGHRS, CDR2 YFSETQ. V dropped 8 bases and J dropped 1 base, with 13 bases sitting between them. The CDR3 runs to 15 residues. The CDR3 coding sequence is TGCGCCAGTACGGAAGCCGGGTCTGGGGCCAACGTCCTGACTTTC. Its protein is CASTEAGSGANVLTF. The full variable domain, with the rest looked up from reference TRBV5-1 and TRBJ2-6, is KAGVTQTPRYLIKTRGQQVTLSCSPISGHRSVSWYQQTPGQGLQFLFEYFSETQRNKGNFPGRFSGRQFSNSRSEMNVSTLELGDSALYLCASTEAGSGANVLTFGAGSRLTVL.

The chain recombines TRBV12-5 with TRBJ2-6; 9 bases align to TRBD1. There are 19 residues in the CDR3. J lost 4 bases, V lost 4 bases, and 14 bases had no gene match. Germline lookup yields CDR1 LGHNT and CDR2 FRNRAP. CDR3 DNA sequence: TGTGCTAGTGGTTCTCCACTCCATGACAGGGGGTCAGGGGCCAACGTCCTGACTTTC. This codes for CASGSPLHDRGSGANVLTF.

The chain couples TRBV4-2 to TRBJ2-1, with D tentatively TRBD1 or TRBD2 (7 bases each). Trimming removed 4 bases from V and 0 bases from J, with 16 bases in between. Germline loops: CDR1 LGHNA, CDR2 YNFKEQ. The CDR3 is made up of 17 amino acids. CDR3 in DNA: TGTGCCAGCAGCCCAGGGGGGCTAGCGGCCTCCTACAATGAGCAGTTCTTC. It yields the protein CASSPGGLAASYNEQFF.